This entry lists 22 T cell receptor beta chains sequenced from one sample in a study of neurological immune-mediated disorders. TCRdb independently ran MiXCR on the 5' RACE reads; one entry per CDR3 protein. The table lists about 42,000 distinct CDR3 sequences, roughly 21% of them singletons. Described time point: technical triplicate 3. Material: PBMCs. Receptor source: a man aged 55 to 70 with HTLV-1-associated myelopathy (HAM/TSP).

This clonotype was seen many times. The rearrangement uses TRBV20-1 and TRBJ1-4, with D tentatively TRBD1 (5 bases). Germline V lookup: CDR1 DFQATT, CDR2 SNEGSKA (reference sequence). The V and J ends lost 3 bases and 0 bases respectively, with 20 bases between them. The CDR3 is 18 amino acids. CDR3 DNA sequence: TGCAGTGCTAGGGATCCAGGGAGAGGGGCCCCAACTAATGAAAAACTGTTTTTT. Its translation is CSARDPGRGAPTNEKLFF.

In this sample, this clonotype turned up many times. V and J are TRBV20-1 and TRBJ2-7, with 16 bases that match TRBD2. V was clipped by 3 bases and J by 0 bases; unmatched bases: 2. The CDR3 has 16 residues. Per germline, CDR1 DFQATT and CDR2 SNEGSKA (reference sequence). CDR3 sequence (DNA): TGCAGTGCTAGGGGACTAGCGGGAGGGTCCTCCTACGAGCAGTACTTC. Translation gives CSARGLAGGSSYEQYF.

The chain couples TRBV4-2 to TRBJ2-2; 12 bases are a match to TRBD2. CDR3 length equals 16 residues. Germline values: CDR1 LGHNA, CDR2 YNFKEQ. J was trimmed by 4 bases and V by 1 base; bases with no gene match: 1. CDR3 bases: TGTGCCAGCAGCCAAGGGGGACTAGCGGGCACCGGGGAGCTGTTTTTT. Protein sequence: CASSQGGLAGTGELFF.

This clonotype appeared many times. V usage is TRBV28 and J usage is TRBJ1-1, with D unresolved. CDR1 and CDR2 (germline): MDHEN, SYDVKM. V was shortened by 8 bases and J by 6 bases, with 13 bases between the two germline ends. The CDR3 extends over 12 amino acids. In DNA, the CDR3 is TGTGCCAGCGGCGCAGTCGGCGCTGAAGCTTTCTTT. It yields the protein CASGAVGAEAFF.

This clonotype was counted ten times or more. The chain joins TRBV11-3 to TRBJ2-7, with TRBD2 identical over 8 bases. The CDR3 sequence is 15 residues long. CDR1 and CDR2 (germline): SGHNT, YENEEA. The J segment lost 2 bases and the V segment lost 5 bases, leaving 8 bases of the junction unmatched. CDR3 sequence (DNA): TGTGCCAGCAGCCCAAGGGCGGGAGGCACCTACGAGCAGTACTTC. As protein: CASSPRAGGTYEQYF.

This clonotype was counted once. The genes are TRBV6-6 and TRBJ1-4; 7 bases fit TRBD1. The junction had 6 bases not matched to a gene; V was cut back by 0 bases and J by 8 bases. This CDR3 is built from 15 residues. CDR1 is MNHNY, CDR2 SVGAGI, per germline (reference sequence). The CDR3 DNA reads TGTGCCAGCAGTTACTCCGTCCAGGGGGAGGAAAAACTGTTTTTT. Its protein product is CASSYSVQGEEKLFF.

This clonotype has a count of ten or more. The rearrangement links TRBV5-1 to TRBJ1-1; D call uncertain. The CDR3 length is 13 residues. With 9 bases removed from V and 2 bases from J, the gap between germline ends came to 14 bases. Looked up from germline, CDR1 is SGHRS and CDR2 is YFSETQ. The CDR3 DNA sequence: TGCGCCACCGGACGAGACGCTAACACTGAAGCTTTCTTT. This translates into CATGRDANTEAFF.

Regarding this clonotype: One junction end disagrees with the germline gene, perhaps due to a read error. V is TRBV5-1 and J is TRBJ2-3; 8 positions agree with TRBD2. CDR1 is SGHRS and CDR2 is YFSETQ in the germline V gene. The CDR3 is 16 residues long. CDR3 sequence: CASSLEGSGTSYTQSF. DNA of the CDR3: TGCGCCAGCAGCTTGGAAGGTAGCGGGACTTCATATACGCAGTCTTTT.

This clonotype was seen more than once but under ten times. The rearrangement links TRBV11-2 to TRBJ1-1; D is unresolved. Germline V gene lookup returns CDR1 SGHAT and CDR2 FQNNGV. This CDR3 is 13 amino acids long. V was cut by 0 bases and J by 13 bases, with 15 bases left in between. The CDR3 region has the DNA TGTGCCAGCAGCTTAGATCGGGGAGGGCTGTGTTTCTTT. It specifies CASSLDRGGLCFF.

This clonotype has ten or more counts. The chain couples TRBV20-1 to TRBJ2-7; weak D call: TRBD1 (6 bases). Trimming stripped 5 bases from V and 2 bases from J, with 13 bases between. The CDR3 consists of 13 residues. In germline, CDR1 is DFQATT, CDR2 SNEGSKA (reference sequence). The CDR3 sequence: CSAPTGPPYEQYF. CDR3 bases: TGCAGTGCTCCGACAGGCCCCCCCTACGAGCAGTACTTC.

This clonotype has a count of ten or more. The chain uses TRBV5-5 and TRBJ1-6; D not certain. This CDR3 region has 16 residues. Germline V gives CDR1 SGHKS, CDR2 YYEKEE (reference sequence). Trimming pared 0 bases from V and 3 bases from J, leaving 10 bases between. This CDR3 is CASSLEGTSYNSPLHF. CDR3 in DNA: TGTGCCAGCAGCTTGGAGGGCACAAGCTATAATTCACCCCTCCACTTT.

This clonotype was detected many times. CDR3: CSALDPRRGFQETQYF. In nucleotides, the CDR3 is TGCAGTGCCTTAGACCCCCGAAGGGGGTTCCAAGAGACCCAGTACTTC. The chain couples TRBV20-1 to TRBJ2-5; a possible D gene is TRBD1 (6 bases). Germline assignment: CDR1 DFQATT and CDR2 SNEGSKA (reference sequence). Deletions cut 6 bases from V and 1 base from J, with 21 bases between. The CDR3 length is 16 residues.

This clonotype came up many times. The chain joins TRBV5-5 to TRBJ2-1, with 10 bases aligning to TRBD2. Trimming took 4 bases from V and 9 from J; bases not matched to a gene: 19. The germline gives CDR1 SGHKS, CDR2 YYEKEE (reference sequence). The CDR3 sequence is 18 residues long. The CDR3 nucleotides are TGTGCCAGCAGCCCGAGGGCTCTAGCGGGAGTTATGGCTGGTGAGCAGTTCTTC. Protein: CASSPRALAGVMAGEQFF. Supplemented by reference TRBV5-5 and TRBJ2-1, the full variable domain reads DAGVTQSPTHLIKTRGQQVTLRCSPISGHKSVSWYQQVLGQGPQFIFQYYEKEERGRGNFPDRFSARQFPNYSSELNVNALLLGDSALYLCASSPRALAGVMAGEQFFGPGTRLTVL.

This clonotype was counted at least ten times. This sequence joins TRBV20-1 and TRBJ2-1, with 8 bases matching TRBD2. With V trimmed by 0 bases and J by 7 bases, 8 bases remained unmatched. Germline values: CDR1 DFQATT, CDR2 SNEGSKA (reference sequence). This CDR3 comprises 15 residues. CDR3 loop: CSARDPSGGRNEQFF. In nucleotides, the CDR3 is TGCAGTGCTAGAGATCCAAGCGGGGGAAGGAATGAGCAGTTCTTC.

This clonotype occurred a few times. CDR3 coding DNA: TGTGCCAGCAGTCGCAGGGCGCCCCCCTACGAGCAGTACTTC. Its protein product is CASSRRAPPYEQYF. The chain carries TRBV28 and TRBJ2-7, with D possibly matching TRBD1 (5 bases). V shed 5 bases and J shed 2 bases, with 13 bases lying between them. CDR3 length: 14 amino acids. The germline V gene encodes CDR1 MDHEN and CDR2 SYDVKM.

The table lists this clonotype with many counts. The chain couples TRBV5-4 to TRBJ2-1, with 14 bases lining up with TRBD2. The CDR3 is made up of 16 amino acids. The trim removed 4 bases at V and 7 bases at J, leaving 7 bases unmatched. From germline, CDR1 is SGHNT and CDR2 YYREEE (reference sequence). The CDR3 sequence: CASSATGTSGRNEQFF. The CDR3 DNA is TGTGCCAGCAGCGCCACCGGGACTAGCGGGAGAAATGAGCAGTTCTTC.

In regard to this clonotype: One end of the junction does not line up with germline, which may come from a read error. V and J are TRBV2 and TRBJ2-7; TRBD1 is a possible D gene (5 bases). Germline loops: CDR1 SNHLY, CDR2 FYNNEI. The CDR3 extends over 15 amino acids. The chain's CDR3 is CANSEVKATGTEQYF. The CDR3 bases are TGTGCCAACAGTGAGGTGAAGGCAACAGGTACCGAGCAGTACTTC.

This clonotype was found many times. The V call is TRBV4-1, the J call TRBJ2-3; D call uncertain. Trimming removed 1 base at V and 1 base at J, with 3 bases between. The CDR3 extends over 13 amino acids. In germline, CDR1 is MGHRA, CDR2 YSYEKL. CDR3 coding DNA: TGCGCCAGCAGCCAAGCAGGCACAGATACGCAGTATTTT. Translated, it gives CASSQAGTDTQYF.

This clonotype was seen repeatedly, ten times or more. J is TRBJ2-7 and V is TRBV20-1; 12 bases match TRBD2. The CDR3 has 15 amino acids. Germline loops: CDR1 DFQATT, CDR2 SNEGSKA (reference sequence). The V segment lost 0 bases and the J segment 7 bases; nucleotides outside the gene matches: 7. The CDR3 is CSAREQTSGSQEQYF. The CDR3 DNA is TGCAGTGCTAGAGAACAGACTAGCGGGAGCCAAGAGCAGTACTTC.

This clonotype has at least ten counts. CDR3 amino acids: CSASLVDEQFF. CDR3 bases: TGCAGTGCTAGCCTGGTAGATGAGCAGTTCTTC. This chain links TRBV20-1 with TRBJ2-1; D remains unclear. Trimming removed 3 bases from V and 8 bases from J, with 8 bases in between. The CDR3 covers 11 residues. Looked up from germline, CDR1 is DFQATT and CDR2 is SNEGSKA (reference sequence).

V is TRBV18 and J is TRBJ2-7; D not certain. The CDR3 length is 13 residues. Trimming shortened V by 0 bases and J by 4 bases, and 7 bases separated the two germline ends. Germline V gene data show CDR1 as KGHSH and CDR2 as LQKENI. In DNA, the CDR3 is TGTGCCAGCTCACCACCTTTGGCGTACGAGCAGTACTTC. It yields the protein CASSPPLAYEQYF.

V is TRBV19 and J is TRBJ1-5; a weak D match, TRBD1 (5 bases). This CDR3 contains 13 residues. From germline, CDR1 is LNHDA and CDR2 SQIVND (reference sequence). V lost 5 bases and J 3 bases, leaving 8 bases between the germline ends. CDR3 in amino acids: CASSPQVNQPQHF. The CDR3 DNA follows: TGTGCCAGTAGTCCACAGGTCAATCAGCCCCAGCATTTT.